This T cell receptor (beta chain) was retrieved from a study of cytomegalovirus exposure and HLA in healthy donors. V shed 0 bases, J shed 2 bases, and the junction held 7 bases outside the gene matches. CDR3 length: 17 amino acids. The germline gives CDR1 SGDLS, CDR2 YYNGEE. A multiplex PCR was run with 60 Vbeta primers and 13 Jbeta primers. The method was immunoSEQ multiplex PCR; TCRdb's version includes in-frame clones alone and lacks a portion of them. Altogether fewer than 250,000 clones are present, approximately 82% being singletons, with the ten largest covering approximately 10%. Sequencing was carried out using PBMCs. The sequence was obtained from a woman aged 45-59 years in good health and CMV-seropositive. The V gene is TRBV9, the J gene TRBJ2-7; 11 bases agree with TRBD2. This CDR3 is CASSVGILAGGTYEQYF. CDR3 coding DNA: TGTGCCAGCAGCGTAGGTATCCTAGCGGGGGGTACCTACGAGCAGTACTTC.